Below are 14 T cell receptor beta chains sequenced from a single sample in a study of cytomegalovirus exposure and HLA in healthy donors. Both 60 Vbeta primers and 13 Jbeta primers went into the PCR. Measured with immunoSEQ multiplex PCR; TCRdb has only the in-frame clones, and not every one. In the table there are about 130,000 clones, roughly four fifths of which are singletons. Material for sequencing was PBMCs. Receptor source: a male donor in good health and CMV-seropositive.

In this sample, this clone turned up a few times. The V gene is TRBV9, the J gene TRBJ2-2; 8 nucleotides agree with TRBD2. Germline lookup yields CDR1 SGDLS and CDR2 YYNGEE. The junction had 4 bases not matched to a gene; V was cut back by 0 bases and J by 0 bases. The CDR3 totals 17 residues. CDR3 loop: CASSVEAGAANTGELFF. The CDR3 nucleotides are TGTGCCAGCAGCGTAGAAGCGGGGGCCGCGAACACCGGGGAGCTGTTTTTT.

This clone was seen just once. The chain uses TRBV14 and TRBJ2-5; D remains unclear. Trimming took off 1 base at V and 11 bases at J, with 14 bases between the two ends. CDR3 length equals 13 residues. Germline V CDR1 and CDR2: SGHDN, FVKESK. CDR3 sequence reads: CASSQGRPDGQYF. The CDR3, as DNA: TGTGCCAGCAGCCAAGGCCGGCCAGACGGGCAGTACTTC.

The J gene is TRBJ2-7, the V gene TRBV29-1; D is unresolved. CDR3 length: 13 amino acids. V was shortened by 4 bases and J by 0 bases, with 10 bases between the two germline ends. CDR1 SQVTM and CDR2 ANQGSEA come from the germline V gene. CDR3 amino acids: CSVAGPNSYEQYF. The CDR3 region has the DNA TGCAGCGTTGCAGGCCCTAACTCCTACGAGCAGTACTTC.

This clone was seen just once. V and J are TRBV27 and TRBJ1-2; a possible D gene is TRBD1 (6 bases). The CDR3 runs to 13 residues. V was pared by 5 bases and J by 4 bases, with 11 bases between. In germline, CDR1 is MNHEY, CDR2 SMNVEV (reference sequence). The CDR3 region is CASSPTGIYGYTF. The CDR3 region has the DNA TGTGCCAGCAGTCCTACAGGGATCTATGGCTACACCTTC.

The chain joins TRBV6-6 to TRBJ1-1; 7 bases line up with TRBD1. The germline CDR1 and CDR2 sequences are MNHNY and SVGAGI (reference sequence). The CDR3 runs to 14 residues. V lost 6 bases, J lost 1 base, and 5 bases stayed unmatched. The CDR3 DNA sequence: TGTGCCAGCAGCCCCAGGGGGTCGAACACTGAAGCTTTCTTT. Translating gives CASSPRGSNTEAFF.

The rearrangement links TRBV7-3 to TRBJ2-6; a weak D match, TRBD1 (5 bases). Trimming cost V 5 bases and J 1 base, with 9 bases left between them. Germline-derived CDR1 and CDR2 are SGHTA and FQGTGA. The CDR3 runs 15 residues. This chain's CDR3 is CASSPGISGANVLTF. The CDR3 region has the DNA TGTGCCAGCAGCCCAGGGATATCTGGGGCCAACGTCCTGACTTTC.

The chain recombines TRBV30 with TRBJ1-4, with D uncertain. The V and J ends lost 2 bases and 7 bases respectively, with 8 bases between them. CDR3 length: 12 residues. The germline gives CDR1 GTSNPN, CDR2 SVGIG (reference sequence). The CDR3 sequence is CAWSPRSEKLFF. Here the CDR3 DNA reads TGTGCCTGGAGTCCAAGGAGTGAAAAACTGTTTTTT.

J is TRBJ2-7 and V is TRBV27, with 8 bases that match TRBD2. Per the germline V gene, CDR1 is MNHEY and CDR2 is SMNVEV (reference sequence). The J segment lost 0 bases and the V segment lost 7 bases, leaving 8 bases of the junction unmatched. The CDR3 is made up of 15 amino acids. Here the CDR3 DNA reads TGTGCCAGCATCGCAGCGGGAGACCACTCCTACGAGCAGTACTTC. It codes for CASIAAGDHSYEQYF.

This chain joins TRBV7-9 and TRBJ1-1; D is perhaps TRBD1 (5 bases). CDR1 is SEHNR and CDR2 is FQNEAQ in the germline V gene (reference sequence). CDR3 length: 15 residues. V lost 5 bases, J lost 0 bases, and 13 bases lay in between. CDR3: CASSPRQTVNTEAFF. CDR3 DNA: TGTGCCAGCAGCCCCAGACAGACGGTGAACACTGAAGCTTTCTTT.

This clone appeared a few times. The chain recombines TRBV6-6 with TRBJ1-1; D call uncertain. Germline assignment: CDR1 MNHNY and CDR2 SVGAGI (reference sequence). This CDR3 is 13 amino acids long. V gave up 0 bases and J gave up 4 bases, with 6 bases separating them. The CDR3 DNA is TGTGCCAGCAGTTACTCGGGCTCCACTGAAGCTTTCTTT. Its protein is CASSYSGSTEAFF.

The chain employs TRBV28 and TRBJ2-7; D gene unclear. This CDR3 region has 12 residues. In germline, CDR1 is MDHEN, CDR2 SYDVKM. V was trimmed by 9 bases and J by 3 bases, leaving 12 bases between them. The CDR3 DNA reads TGTGCCAGTCGAGACTCCCTCTACGAGCAGTACTTC. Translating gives CASRDSLYEQYF.

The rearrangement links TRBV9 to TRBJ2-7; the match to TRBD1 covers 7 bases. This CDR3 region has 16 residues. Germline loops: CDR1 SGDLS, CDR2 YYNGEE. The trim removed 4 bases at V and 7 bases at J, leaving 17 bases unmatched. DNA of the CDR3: TGTGCCAGCAGCCCCTCAGGACAGGCGGCGTCGGAGGAGCAGTACTTC. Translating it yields CASSPSGQAASEEQYF.

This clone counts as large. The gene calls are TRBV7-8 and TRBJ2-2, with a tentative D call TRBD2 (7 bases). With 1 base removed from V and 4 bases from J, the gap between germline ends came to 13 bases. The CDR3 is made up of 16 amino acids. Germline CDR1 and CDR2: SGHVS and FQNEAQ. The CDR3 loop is CASSLEGGRGTGELFF. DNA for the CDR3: TGTGCCAGCAGCTTAGAGGGGGGGAGGGGCACCGGGGAGCTGTTTTTT.

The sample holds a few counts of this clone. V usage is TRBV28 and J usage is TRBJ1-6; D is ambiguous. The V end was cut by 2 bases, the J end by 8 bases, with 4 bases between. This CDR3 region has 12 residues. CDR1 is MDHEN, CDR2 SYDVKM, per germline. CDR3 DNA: TGTGCCAGCAGTTTAGAGTATTCACCCCTCCACTTT. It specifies CASSLEYSPLHF.